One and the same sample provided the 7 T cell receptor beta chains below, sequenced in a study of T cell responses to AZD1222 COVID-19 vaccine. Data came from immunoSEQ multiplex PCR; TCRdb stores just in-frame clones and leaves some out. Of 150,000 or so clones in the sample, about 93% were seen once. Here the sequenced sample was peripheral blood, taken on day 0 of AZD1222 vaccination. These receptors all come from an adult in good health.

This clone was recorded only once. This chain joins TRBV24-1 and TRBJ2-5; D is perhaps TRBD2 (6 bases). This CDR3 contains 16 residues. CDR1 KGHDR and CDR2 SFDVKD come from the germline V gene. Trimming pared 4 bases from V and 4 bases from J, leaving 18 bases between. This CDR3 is CATSESHTGDRETQYF. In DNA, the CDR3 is TGTGCCACCAGTGAATCCCATACGGGGGACCGAGAGACCCAGTACTTC.

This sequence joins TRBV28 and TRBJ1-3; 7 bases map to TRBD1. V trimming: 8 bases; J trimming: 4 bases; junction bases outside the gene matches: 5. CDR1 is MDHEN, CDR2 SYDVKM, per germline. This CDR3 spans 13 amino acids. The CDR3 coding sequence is TGTGCCAGCTCCCAGGGGGTAGGAAACACCATATATTTT. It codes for CASSQGVGNTIYF.

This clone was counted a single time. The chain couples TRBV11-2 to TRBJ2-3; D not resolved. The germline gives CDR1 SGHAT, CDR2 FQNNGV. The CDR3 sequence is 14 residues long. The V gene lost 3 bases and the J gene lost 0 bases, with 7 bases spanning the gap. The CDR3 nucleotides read TGTGCCAGCAGCTTCTCCCCTAGCACAGATACGCAGTATTTT. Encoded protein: CASSFSPSTDTQYF. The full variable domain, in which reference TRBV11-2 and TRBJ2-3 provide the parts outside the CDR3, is EAGVAQSPRYKIIEKRQSVAFWCNPISGHATLYWYQQILGQGPKLLIQFQNNGVVDDSQLPKDRFSAERLKGVDSTLKIQPAKLEDSAVYLCASSFSPSTDTQYFGPGTRLTVL.

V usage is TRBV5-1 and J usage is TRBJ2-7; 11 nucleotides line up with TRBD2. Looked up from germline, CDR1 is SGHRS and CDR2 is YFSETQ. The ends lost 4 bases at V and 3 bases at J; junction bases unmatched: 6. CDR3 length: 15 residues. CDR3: CASSTGLAANYEQYF. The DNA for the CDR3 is TGCGCCAGCAGCACGGGACTAGCGGCGAACTACGAGCAGTACTTC.

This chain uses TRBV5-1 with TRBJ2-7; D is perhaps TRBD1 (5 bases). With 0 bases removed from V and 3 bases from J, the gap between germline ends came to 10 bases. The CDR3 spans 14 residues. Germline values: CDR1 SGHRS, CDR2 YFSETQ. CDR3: CASSLEGQYYEQYF. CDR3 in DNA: TGCGCCAGCAGCTTGGAGGGGCAATACTACGAGCAGTACTTC.

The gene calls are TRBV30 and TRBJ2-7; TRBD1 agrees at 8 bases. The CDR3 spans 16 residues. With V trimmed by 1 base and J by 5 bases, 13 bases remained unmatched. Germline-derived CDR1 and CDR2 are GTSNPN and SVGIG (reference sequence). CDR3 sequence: CAWSGGQGQGSDEQYF. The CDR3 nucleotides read TGTGCCTGGAGTGGGGGCCAAGGACAGGGAAGCGACGAGCAGTACTTC.

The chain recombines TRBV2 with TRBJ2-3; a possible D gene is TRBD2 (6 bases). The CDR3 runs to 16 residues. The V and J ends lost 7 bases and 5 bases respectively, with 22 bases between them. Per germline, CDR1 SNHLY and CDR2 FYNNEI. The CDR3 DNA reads TGTGCCAGCACCTCCGGGAGAATAGGGGCACAAGATACGCAGTATTTT. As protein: CASTSGRIGAQDTQYF.